The 26 T cell receptor beta chains below come from one sample, sequenced in a study of T cells in localized non-small cell lung cancer. Assay used: immunoSEQ multiplex PCR; TCRdb lists only in-frame clones, some missing. Found here are over 20,000 clones, roughly 80% of them singletons; the top ten hold about 4.4%. This specimen consisted of PBMCs, obtained before any cancer treatment. Every receptor here comes from a man aged 35 to 69 with stage II lung adenocarcinoma.

V gene TRBV6-1 combines with J gene TRBJ2-5; D is ambiguous. The germline V gene has CDR1 MNHNS and CDR2 SASEGT. The CDR3 spans 12 residues. V gave up 7 bases and J gave up 5 bases, with 11 bases separating them. CDR3 sequence reads: CASTSQRETQYF. Written as DNA, the CDR3 is TGTGCCAGCACGAGCCAGAGGGAGACCCAGTACTTC.

V and J are TRBV5-1 and TRBJ1-2; 10 bases map to TRBD1. This CDR3 has 16 residues. CDR1 and CDR2 (germline): SGHRS, YFSETQ. J lost 2 bases, V lost 7 bases, and 11 bases had no gene match. The DNA of the CDR3 is TGCGCCAGCCTCCCTTCTCCGGGACAGGGGAACTATGGCTACACCTTC. The encoded protein is CASLPSPGQGNYGYTF.

The chain employs TRBV5-6 and TRBJ2-7, with D possibly matching TRBD1 (6 bases). The CDR3 contains 13 residues. The V gene's germline CDR1 is SGHDT and CDR2 YYEEEE. Trimming cost V 3 bases and J 3 bases, with 10 bases left between them. CDR3 sequence (DNA): TGTGCCAGCAGCTATGGACAGAACTACGAGCAGTACTTC. It is translated as CASSYGQNYEQYF.

Points on this clone: Other DNA sequences in this specimen translate into the identical CDR3. The gene calls are TRBV30 and TRBJ1-3, with D hard to call. V lost 3 bases and J 3 bases, leaving 9 bases between the germline ends. The CDR3 is made up of 13 amino acids. Germline V gives CDR1 GTSNPN, CDR2 SVGIG (reference sequence). DNA for the CDR3: TGTGCCTGGAGACTCAGCAGTGGAAACACCATATATTTT. Its translation: CAWRLSSGNTIYF.

This clone is a singleton in its sample. DNA of the CDR3: TGTGCCAGCAGCTTGAAGACTGCCTCCTTCCAAGAGACCCAGTACTTC. It yields the protein CASSLKTASFQETQYF. The chain links TRBV5-4 to TRBJ2-5, with D unclear. Germline lookup yields CDR1 SGHNT and CDR2 YYREEE (reference sequence). With 1 base removed from V and 1 base from J, the gap between germline ends came to 14 bases. This CDR3 has 16 amino acids.

The chain is built from TRBV27 and TRBJ1-5; D remains unclear. Trimming stripped 8 bases from V and 1 base from J, with 3 bases between. Germline V lookup: CDR1 MNHEY, CDR2 SMNVEV (reference sequence). The CDR3 has 11 residues. This chain's CDR3 is CASGSNQPQHF. The CDR3 bases are TGTGCCAGCGGAAGCAATCAGCCCCAGCATTTT.

V usage is TRBV5-1 and J usage is TRBJ1-4, with 9 positions matching TRBD1. The CDR3 runs 15 residues. After removal of 4 bases from V and 3 bases from J, the junction contained 4 bases not matched to a gene. CDR1 SGHRS and CDR2 YFSETQ come from the germline V gene. Here the CDR3 DNA reads TGCGCCAGCAGCACTGGACAGGGGCCTAATGAAAAACTGTTTTTT. Its translation: CASSTGQGPNEKLFF.

This clone was seen only once. The CDR3 DNA follows: TGTGCCAGCAGTGACCAGGGCTCGAGATATACCTACGAGCAGTACTTC. Protein product: CASSDQGSRYTYEQYF. This chain uses TRBV6-1 with TRBJ2-7, with a possible D match to TRBD1 (5 bases). From germline, CDR1 is MNHNS and CDR2 SASEGT. CDR3 length: 16 amino acids. V was shortened by 3 bases and J by 2 bases, with 17 bases between the two germline ends.

The genes are TRBV11-3 and TRBJ2-5, with 7 nucleotides matching TRBD1. In germline, CDR1 is SGHNT, CDR2 YENEEA. V was clipped by 5 bases and J by 3 bases; unmatched bases: 18. The length of the CDR3 is 18 residues. CDR3 protein: CASSPAGRGRGKEETQYF. The CDR3 coding sequence is TGTGCCAGCAGCCCAGCTGGGAGAGGCAGGGGGAAAGAAGAGACCCAGTACTTC.

The chain is built from TRBV18 and TRBJ2-3, with 7 nucleotides matching TRBD2. The CDR3 runs to 16 residues. Losses at the gene ends were 4 bases for V and 1 base for J; bases not matched to a gene: 8. Per the germline V gene, CDR1 is KGHSH and CDR2 is LQKENI. The CDR3 is CASSLQPTSGTDTQYF. The DNA for the CDR3 is TGTGCCAGCTCACTACAACCAACTAGCGGCACAGATACGCAGTATTTT.

This rearrangement joins TRBV5-5 to TRBJ2-1; 7 positions match TRBD1. Germline assignment: CDR1 SGHKS and CDR2 YYEKEE (reference sequence). Trimming cost V 2 bases and J 7 bases; bases outside gene matches: 9. This CDR3 is built from 15 residues. The CDR3 is CASSLDRARGNEQFF. CDR3 sequence (DNA): TGTGCCAGCAGCTTAGACAGGGCGAGAGGAAATGAGCAGTTCTTC.

The chain uses TRBV7-8 and TRBJ1-6; D is unresolved. This CDR3 contains 13 residues. V shed 4 bases and J shed 9 bases, with 10 bases lying between them. Per the germline V gene, CDR1 is SGHVS and CDR2 is FQNEAQ. The CDR3 is CASSSTMGSPLHF. The CDR3 coding sequence is TGTGCCAGCAGCTCGACCATGGGTTCACCCCTCCACTTT.

This clone has a handful of counts. The chain recombines TRBV5-1 with TRBJ1-6; D unresolved. CDR1 and CDR2 (germline): SGHRS, YFSETQ. The CDR3 is 18 residues long. V lost 0 bases and J lost 0, with 13 bases in between. Here the CDR3 reads CASSLASPISSYNSPLHF. CDR3 DNA sequence: TGCGCCAGCAGCTTGGCGTCGCCGATAAGCTCCTATAATTCACCCCTCCACTTT.

The CDR3 spells CASRGQGSNYGYTF. The CDR3, as DNA: TGTGCCAGCAGAGGACAGGGGAGTAACTATGGCTACACCTTC. The V gene is TRBV14, the J gene TRBJ1-2, with 9 bases aligning to TRBD1. This CDR3 region has 14 residues. The germline CDR1 and CDR2 sequences are SGHDN and FVKESK. Losses at the gene ends were 6 bases for V and 1 base for J; bases not matched to a gene: 3.

The chain has TRBV18 and TRBJ2-2; 7 bases are a match to TRBD2. From germline, CDR1 is KGHSH and CDR2 LQKENI. The CDR3 covers 15 residues. Trimming at V came to 2 bases and at J to 5 bases, leaving 5 bases not matched to a gene. Here the CDR3 reads CASSPSGIRTGELFF. The CDR3 DNA is TGTGCCAGCTCACCAAGCGGGATCCGGACCGGGGAGCTGTTTTTT.

Here the CDR3 reads CASSVGLTYTGELFF. The CDR3 nucleotides are TGTGCCAGCAGCGTAGGCTTAACCTACACCGGGGAGCTGTTTTTT. V gene TRBV9 combines with J gene TRBJ2-2, with D unclear. This CDR3 contains 15 residues. CDR1 SGDLS and CDR2 YYNGEE come from the germline V gene. V shed 0 bases and J shed 3 bases, with 9 bases lying between them.

This clone was counted only a few times. This chain uses TRBV2 with TRBJ2-6; no reliable D call. This CDR3 is built from 14 residues. Germline loops: CDR1 SNHLY, CDR2 FYNNEI. V dropped 6 bases and J dropped 0 bases, with 6 bases sitting between them. CDR3 coding DNA: TGTGCCAGCAGCCAGGACTCTGGGGCCAACGTCCTGACTTTC. Translation gives CASSQDSGANVLTF.

Turning to this clone: The same CDR3 can be traced to other DNA sequences in this sample. The chain links TRBV4-3 to TRBJ2-1; TRBD2 is a possible D gene (6 bases). V was trimmed by 0 bases and J by 7 bases, leaving 13 bases between them. The CDR3 extends over 15 amino acids. CDR1 and CDR2 from the germline V gene are LGHNA and YSLEER. CDR3 amino acids: CASSQDWTGRNEQFF. DNA of the CDR3: TGCGCCAGCAGCCAAGATTGGACGGGGAGGAATGAGCAGTTCTTC.

This clone was seen just once. The chain employs TRBV15 and TRBJ1-3; D uncertain. The V gene's germline CDR1 is LNHNV and CDR2 YYDKDF (reference sequence). Between the trimmed V and J ends, which lost 5 bases and 2 bases, there was a span of 10 bases. This CDR3 contains 14 residues. This CDR3 reads CATSGTVTGNTIYF. The CDR3 nucleotides read TGTGCCACCAGCGGCACAGTAACTGGAAACACCATATATTTT.

The CDR3 sequence: CASSEVGRGSYTF. CDR3 sequence (DNA): TGTGCCAGCAGTGAAGTCGGCAGGGGTAGCTACACCTTC. The chain is built from TRBV6-1 and TRBJ1-2; D might be TRBD1 (6 bases). Germline V gene sequence: CDR1 MNHNS, CDR2 SASEGT. The V and J ends lost 1 base and 9 bases respectively, with 12 bases between them. The CDR3 loop spans 13 amino acids.

This clone was recorded a few times. The chain couples TRBV27 to TRBJ1-6, with D possibly TRBD1 on 6 matching bases. Trimming shortened V by 5 bases and J by 5 bases, and 13 bases separated the two germline ends. The length of the CDR3 is 15 residues. Looked up from germline, CDR1 is MNHEY and CDR2 is SMNVEV (reference sequence). The CDR3 spells CASSERRQDNSPLHF. The CDR3 coding sequence is TGTGCCAGCAGTGAAAGACGACAGGATAATTCACCCCTCCACTTT.

For the CDR3, the DNA is TGTGCCAGCAGCTCAGGGGGGGTGATAGCGGGAAGGAATGAGCAGTTCTTC. Its protein is CASSSGGVIAGRNEQFF. The chain couples TRBV7-2 to TRBJ2-1; perhaps TRBD2 as D (8 bases). The CDR3 has 17 amino acids. V dropped 4 bases and J dropped 7 bases, with 23 bases sitting between them. The germline V gene has CDR1 SGHTA and CDR2 FQGNSA.

The V call is TRBV10-3, the J call TRBJ2-1; TRBD2 aligns across 8 bases. CDR3 length equals 13 residues. J gave up 7 bases and V 8 bases, and 7 bases lay outside the gene matches. CDR1 is ENHRY, CDR2 SYGVKD, per germline. The CDR3 here is CAIGPGGPNEQFF. The CDR3 coding sequence is TGTGCCATCGGACCGGGGGGGCCGAATGAGCAGTTCTTC.

This chain uses TRBV6-5 with TRBJ2-7; D may be TRBD2 (5 bases). CDR3 length equals 13 residues. Trimming pared 5 bases from V and 4 bases from J, leaving 12 bases between. In germline, CDR1 is MNHEY, CDR2 SVGAGI. The CDR3 protein is CASSPDLGYEQYF. Here the CDR3 DNA reads TGTGCCAGCAGTCCGGACTTGGGGTACGAGCAGTACTTC.

This sequence joins TRBV6-1 and TRBJ1-1; D gene uncertain. CDR3 length: 12 amino acids. V lost 4 bases and J 0 bases, leaving 3 bases between the germline ends. Germline CDR1 and CDR2: MNHNS and SASEGT. The CDR3 bases are TGTGCCAGCAGTGCCCTGAACACTGAAGCTTTCTTT. Amino acids: CASSALNTEAFF.

The V and J genes are TRBV6-1 and TRBJ1-6; D gene unclear. V was trimmed by 5 bases and J by 8 bases, leaving 13 bases between them. The CDR3 spans 14 residues. Germline assignment: CDR1 MNHNS and CDR2 SASEGT. CDR3 residues: CASSMGPGDSPLHF. As DNA, the CDR3 is TGTGCCAGCAGTATGGGCCCAGGCGATTCACCCCTCCACTTT.